A single sample is the source of the 30 T cell receptor beta chains below, sequenced in a study of T cells after somatic rescue of genetic block. Only in-frame clones appear in the TCRdb table, and some are missing; sequencing was by immunoSEQ multiplex PCR. The sample includes around 67,000 clones, approximately 90% of them seen just once. The sample was peripheral blood mononuclear cells (PBMCs). These receptors were taken from a man aged 25 to 45.

The chain couples TRBV2 to TRBJ1-6; D remains ambiguous. Germline CDR1 reads SNHLY; CDR2 reads FYNNEI. There are 13 residues in the CDR3. Trimming removed 1 base from V and 9 bases from J, with 7 bases in between. CDR3 region: CASSEGPVSPLHF. Here the CDR3 DNA reads TGTGCCAGCAGTGAAGGTCCCGTTTCACCCCTCCACTTT.

The chain has TRBV28 and TRBJ2-4; the D gene is possibly TRBD2 (6 bases). Per germline, CDR1 MDHEN and CDR2 SYDVKM. The CDR3 length is 14 residues. V lost 5 bases to trimming and J lost 7 bases, with 15 bases between them. CDR3 sequence: CASSPPGSRNIQYF. Written as DNA, the CDR3 is TGTGCCAGCAGTCCTCCCGGGAGTCGGAACATTCAGTACTTC.

This chain uses TRBV28 with TRBJ2-5; D call uncertain. This CDR3 is built from 15 residues. The V end lost 3 bases, the J end lost 0 bases, and 11 bases lay between the germline ends. Per the germline V gene, CDR1 is MDHEN and CDR2 is SYDVKM. CDR3 loop: CASSFLTPYQETQYF. CDR3 DNA sequence: TGTGCCAGCAGTTTCTTGACACCGTACCAAGAGACCCAGTACTTC.

This chain uses TRBV7-2 with TRBJ2-1; TRBD1 is a possible D gene (5 bases). Germline V lookup: CDR1 SGHTA, CDR2 FQGNSA. Trimming cost V 6 bases and J 4 bases, with 10 bases left between them. The CDR3 covers 13 residues. CDR3 DNA: TGTGCCAGCAGTTGGCAGGGTTACAATGAGCAGTTCTTC. This gives the protein CASSWQGYNEQFF. Filled out from reference TRBV7-2 and TRBJ2-1, the complete variable domain reads GAGVSQSPSNKVTEKGKDVELRCDPISGHTALYWYRQSLGQGLEFLIYFQGNSAPDKSGLPSDRFSAERTGGSVSTLTIQRTQQEDSAVYLCASSWQGYNEQFFGPGTRLTVL.

The rearrangement joins TRBV6-6 to TRBJ2-5, with D possibly being TRBD1 (6 bases). The J call is uncertain, as TRBJ2-7 better fits the DNA end. Germline CDR1 is MNHNY and CDR2 is SVGAGI (reference sequence). The CDR3 is 10 amino acids. The CDR3 here is CATRGYEQYF. In DNA form, the CDR3 reads TGTGCCACCAGGGGCTACGAGCAGTACTTC.

The chain uses TRBV27 and TRBJ1-3; no clear D gene. V dropped 0 bases and J dropped 1 base, with 4 bases sitting between them. CDR1 and CDR2 from the germline V gene are MNHEY and SMNVEV (reference sequence). The CDR3 runs to 14 residues. As DNA, the CDR3 is TGTGCCAGCAGTTTATCGGGTTCTGGAAACACCATATATTTT. Translated, it gives CASSLSGSGNTIYF.

The V and J genes are TRBV7-2 and TRBJ2-3, with D possibly being TRBD2 (6 bases). Per the germline V gene, CDR1 is SGHTA and CDR2 is FQGNSA. Trimming cost V 2 bases and J 5 bases, with 14 bases left between them. This CDR3 comprises 15 residues. The CDR3 DNA reads TGTGCCAGCAGCTTACCAACGGGAGTGGGAGATACGCAGTATTTT. Protein: CASSLPTGVGDTQYF.

The gene calls are TRBV2 and TRBJ1-2; D is uncertain. Germline-derived CDR1 and CDR2 are SNHLY and FYNNEI. This CDR3 region has 15 residues. Between the trimmed V and J ends, which lost 0 bases and 8 bases, there was a span of 16 bases. The CDR3 coding sequence is TGTGCCAGCAGTGAAGCCCCGTCCAGAGGTCAAGGCTACACCTTC. This gives the protein CASSEAPSRGQGYTF. Full variable domain (outside the CDR3, taken from reference TRBV2 and TRBJ1-2): EPEVTQTPSHQVTQMGQEVILRCVPISNHLYFYWYRQILGQKVEFLVSFYNNEISEKSEIFDDQFSVERPDGSNFTLKIRSTKLEDSAMYFCASSEAPSRGQGYTFGSGTRLTVV.

The J gene is TRBJ2-4, the V gene TRBV19; 11 nucleotides match TRBD1. Germline values: CDR1 LNHDA, CDR2 SQIVND (reference sequence). Trimming at V came to 5 bases and at J to 8 bases, leaving 5 bases not matched to a gene. This CDR3 comprises 14 residues. The CDR3: CASSLRDRGDIQYF. CDR3 sequence (DNA): TGTGCCAGTAGTTTACGGGACAGGGGGGACATTCAGTACTTC.

The chain recombines TRBV10-3 with TRBJ2-7, with D perhaps matching TRBD1 (5 bases). There are 12 residues in the CDR3. Trimming left V 4 bases short and J 3 bases short, with 7 bases between. Germline CDR1 and CDR2: ENHRY and SYGVKD. CDR3 residues: CAISAGHYEQYF. The CDR3 nucleotides are TGTGCCATCAGTGCCGGACACTACGAGCAGTACTTC.

The CDR3, as DNA: TGTGCCAGCAGCCAACCGGGACAGGCCCCCTACGAGCAGTACTTC. Translating it yields CASSQPGQAPYEQYF. This chain joins TRBV4-2 and TRBJ2-7; 8 bases fit TRBD1. With V trimmed by 2 bases and J by 2 bases, 5 bases remained unmatched. The length of the CDR3 is 15 residues. Looked up from germline, CDR1 is LGHNA and CDR2 is YNFKEQ.

J is TRBJ2-7 and V is TRBV6-6; D ambiguous. Germline CDR1 and CDR2: MNHNY and SVGAGI (reference sequence). The CDR3 covers 13 residues. The germline V and J ends were trimmed by 5 bases and 1 base, with 9 bases remaining between them. Here the CDR3 DNA reads TGTGCCAGCAGTCCCACCAGATCCTACGAGCAGTACTTC. Protein sequence: CASSPTRSYEQYF.

The V and J genes are TRBV13 and TRBJ2-3; the D gene could be TRBD1 or TRBD2 (5 bases each). The V gene's germline CDR1 is PRHDT and CDR2 FYEKMQ (reference sequence). Trimming stripped 3 bases from V and 4 bases from J, with 8 bases between. This CDR3 contains 13 residues. The CDR3 region is CASSFRGADTQYF. CDR3 bases: TGTGCCAGCAGCTTTCGGGGCGCAGATACGCAGTATTTT.

The gene calls are TRBV9 and TRBJ1-1; TRBD1 agrees at 9 bases. The V gene's germline CDR1 is SGDLS and CDR2 YYNGEE. The CDR3 has 15 amino acids. The junction had 6 bases not matched to a gene; V was cut back by 4 bases and J by 2 bases. This chain's CDR3 is CASSSTGGGNTEAFF. CDR3 sequence (DNA): TGTGCCAGCAGCTCGACAGGGGGTGGTAACACTGAAGCTTTCTTT.

The chain carries TRBV18 and TRBJ2-7; possibly TRBD1 or TRBD2 for D (5 bases each). Between the trimmed V and J ends, which lost 2 bases and 5 bases, there was a span of 16 bases. The CDR3 runs to 15 residues. Germline V gene data show CDR1 as KGHSH and CDR2 as LQKENI. CDR3: CASSPTGPPTDEQYF. CDR3 DNA sequence: TGTGCCAGCTCACCAACGGGGCCCCCAACAGACGAGCAGTACTTC. The variable domain in full, with the rest retrieved from reference TRBV18 and TRBJ2-7, is NAGVMQNPRHLVRRRGQEARLRCSPMKGHSHVYWYRQLPEEGLKFMVYLQKENIIDESGMPKERFSAEFPKEGPSILRIQQVVRGDSAAYFCASSPTGPPTDEQYFGPGTRLTVT.

The CDR3 loop reads CASSQEEGRPSEKLFF. The CDR3 nucleotides read TGTGCCAGCAGCCAAGAAGAGGGACGGCCTAGTGAAAAACTGTTTTTT. This sequence joins TRBV4-2 and TRBJ1-4, with a weak D call TRBD1 (5 bases). The length of the CDR3 is 16 residues. Trimming removed 0 bases at V and 7 bases at J, with 15 bases between. Germline CDR1 LGHNA, CDR2 YNFKEQ.

This clone is labeled as medium-sized. The genes are TRBV30 and TRBJ1-1; D remains unclear. The CDR3 covers 13 residues. The V gene lost 0 bases and the J gene lost 7 bases, with 12 bases spanning the gap. Germline V gives CDR1 GTSNPN, CDR2 SVGIG (reference sequence). The CDR3 loop reads CAWSVMGSVEAFF. The CDR3 DNA sequence: TGTGCCTGGAGTGTAATGGGGTCAGTTGAAGCTTTCTTT.

CDR3 nucleotides: TGTGCCTGGATTAGGGGGCCCTACGAGCAGTACTTC. Translating it yields CAWIRGPYEQYF. V is TRBV30 and J is TRBJ2-7, with 7 bases aligning to TRBD1. This CDR3 is 12 amino acids long. Germline V gives CDR1 GTSNPN, CDR2 SVGIG (reference sequence). The V segment lost 4 bases and the J segment 2 bases; nucleotides outside the gene matches: 2.

This rearrangement joins TRBV28 to TRBJ1-2; TRBD1 might be the D (5 bases). Per the germline V gene, CDR1 is MDHEN and CDR2 is SYDVKM. V was cut by 6 bases and J by 6 bases, with 14 bases left in between. CDR3 length equals 13 residues. The CDR3 sequence is CASRRDPRDGYTF. CDR3 nucleotide sequence: TGTGCCAGCAGACGGGACCCCCGGGATGGCTACACCTTC.

The rearrangement uses TRBV7-9 and TRBJ2-2; no clear D gene. Germline lookup yields CDR1 SEHNR and CDR2 FQNEAQ (reference sequence). The V end was cut by 1 base, the J end by 1 base, with 7 bases between. The CDR3 runs 15 residues. The CDR3 region is CASSLVVGNTGELFF. The CDR3 region has the DNA TGTGCCAGCAGCTTAGTGGTAGGGAACACCGGGGAGCTGTTTTTT.

This chain uses TRBV5-1 with TRBJ2-5; D remains ambiguous. V was clipped by 2 bases and J by 6 bases, with 11 bases between them. Germline V gives CDR1 SGHRS, CDR2 YFSETQ. This CDR3 has 13 residues. CDR3 residues: CASSFLAAKTQYF. The CDR3 DNA reads as TGCGCCAGCAGCTTCTTGGCGGCGAAGACCCAGTACTTC.

The sample holds one count of this clone. The CDR3 sequence is CASSEQDRGFQPQHF. Written as DNA, the CDR3 is TGTGCCAGCAGTGAGCAGGACAGGGGTTTTCAGCCCCAGCATTTT. The J gene is TRBJ1-5, the V gene TRBV6-1; TRBD1 matches 9 bases. There are 15 residues in the CDR3. Germline CDR1 and CDR2: MNHNS and SASEGT. After removal of 3 bases from V and 6 bases from J, the junction contained 6 bases not matched to a gene.

The count of this clone is one. The V gene is TRBV7-9, the J gene TRBJ2-7; D assignment may be TRBD1 or TRBD2 (6 bases each). This CDR3 has 12 amino acids. Germline V gene sequence: CDR1 SEHNR, CDR2 FQNEAQ (reference sequence). V was pared by 6 bases and J by 4 bases, with 10 bases between. CDR3 sequence reads: CASRGGTYEQYF. Written as DNA, the CDR3 is TGTGCCAGCAGAGGGGGGACTTACGAGCAGTACTTC.

The chain uses TRBV6-6 and TRBJ1-2; TRBD1 is a possible D gene (5 bases). CDR3 length: 14 residues. Looked up from germline, CDR1 is MNHNY and CDR2 is SVGAGI (reference sequence). Trimming cost V 6 bases and J 1 base, with 12 bases left between them. The CDR3 nucleotides are TGTGCCAGCAGACGGGACGGAAATAACTATGGCTACACCTTC. It specifies CASRRDGNNYGYTF.

V and J are TRBV27 and TRBJ2-2, with D perhaps matching TRBD2 (5 bases). V lost 3 bases and J lost 9, with 8 bases in between. This CDR3 contains 12 residues. The germline CDR1 and CDR2 sequences are MNHEY and SMNVEV (reference sequence). CDR3 in DNA: TGTGCCAGCAGTTTTCGGGATAGGGAGCTGTTTTTT. Encoded protein: CASSFRDRELFF.

The genes are TRBV19 and TRBJ2-2, with 9 nucleotides matching TRBD2. V was pared by 3 bases and J by 3 bases, with 8 bases of the junction left unmatched. CDR3 length: 17 amino acids. Looked up from germline, CDR1 is LNHDA and CDR2 is SQIVND (reference sequence). Written as DNA, the CDR3 is TGTGCCAGTAGTATTGGGTTCGCGGGAGGGGACACCGGGGAGCTGTTTTTT. As protein: CASSIGFAGGDTGELFF.

This sequence joins TRBV19 and TRBJ1-1; D may be TRBD1 (5 bases). The germline V gene encodes CDR1 LNHDA and CDR2 SQIVND (reference sequence). CDR3 length: 15 amino acids. V lost 3 bases and J lost 1, with 12 bases in between. CDR3 DNA sequence: TGTGCCAGTAGTATCTTAGGCGGGGGGAACACTGAAGCTTTCTTT. This codes for CASSILGGGNTEAFF. Complete variable domain (other parts from reference TRBV19 and TRBJ1-1): DGGITQSPKYLFRKEGQNVTLSCEQNLNHDAMYWYRQDPGQGLRLIYYSQIVNDFQKGDIAEGYSVSREKKESFPLTVTSAQKNPTAFYLCASSILGGGNTEAFFGQGTRLTVV.

This chain connects TRBV5-1 to TRBJ2-4; TRBD1 matches at 7 bases. V dropped 4 bases and J dropped 0; count of bases not matched to a gene: 7. Germline V gene data show CDR1 as SGHRS and CDR2 as YFSETQ. The CDR3 loop spans 16 amino acids. The CDR3 DNA reads as TGCGCCAGCAGCCCGTGGGCAGGGGGAGCCAAAAACATTCAGTACTTC. Its translation: CASSPWAGGAKNIQYF.

The genes are TRBV29-1 and TRBJ2-7, with 7 bases identical to TRBD1. With V trimmed by 6 bases and J by 4 bases, 6 bases remained unmatched. The CDR3 consists of 12 residues. Germline V gene lookup returns CDR1 SQVTM and CDR2 ANQGSEA. The CDR3 region has the DNA TGCAGCGTGGAGGACAGGACATACGAGCAGTACTTC. Protein: CSVEDRTYEQYF.

The chain joins TRBV4-1 to TRBJ1-6; D gene uncertain. From germline, CDR1 is MGHRA and CDR2 YSYEKL. CDR3 size: 15 residues. The V end was cut by 1 base, the J end by 6 bases, with 10 bases between. Here the CDR3 reads CASSQVRRGNSPLHF. Written as DNA, the CDR3 is TGCGCCAGCAGCCAAGTCCGGCGGGGTAATTCACCCCTCCACTTT.